The source of this TCR beta chain is a study of human T cells and chemical hapten exposure. This clonotype was observed many times. CDR3 length equals 16 residues. V was shortened by 1 base and J by 0 bases, with 11 bases between the two germline ends. Authors' analysis steps: Sample TCR counts, which ranged from about 23,224 to 750,000, had a median of approximately 96,000. TCRdb re-called the RACE reads through MiXCR, storing one row per CDR3 protein. V and J calls and clone size were set by TCRdb, not the authors. This table has roughly 160,000 distinct CDR3 sequences, around 15% appearing once. As for time point: patch test 1, 2 weeks after DPC sensitization. Treatment specified: therapeutic diphenylcyclopropenone sensitization with weekly scalp DPC.

This clonotype was obtained from a woman aged 25 to 45 with alopecia areata. Some clones in this sample may be carry-over from other donors' samples. Sequences were derived from whole blood, sampled in connection with sensitization to the hapten diphenylcyclopropenone (DPC). The rearrangement links TRBV12-3 or TRBV12-4 to TRBJ2-3; D ambiguous. The CDR3 here is CASSLVQQSSTDTQYF. The CDR3 bases are TGTGCCAGCAGTTTAGTACAGCAATCTAGCACAGATACGCAGTATTTT.